A selection of T cell receptor beta chains follows, all from one sample in a study of control samples from healthy donors and cancer patients. Some clones are missing from TCRdb's copy, which holds only in-frame ones; the method was immunoSEQ multiplex PCR. This sample has some 94,000 clones; more than 85% occur once, and the top ten carry around 1.3%. Sequencing was carried out using blood. The receptor source for this set is a woman in her forties or fifties in good health. Both conserved end residues are part of each CDR3. The D gene is left open where the match is weak. Size tells how often a clone was seen (once, few, many) or the class of an expanded clone, and some rows leave it out.

d_call	clone_size	j_call	v_call	cdr3_nt	cdr3_aa
.	few	TRBJ2-3	TRBV4-1	TGCGCCAGCAGCCAAGCTCATCTTGGGGGGAGTACGGATACGCAGTATTTT	CASSQAHLGGSTDTQYF
TRBD2	few	TRBJ2-7	TRBV6-2/TRBV6-3	TGTGCCAGCAGTCGGGGAGCGGGGGGGTTCAACGAGCAGTACTTC	CASSRGAGGFNEQYF
TRBD2	.	TRBJ2-3	TRBV19	TGTGCCAGTAGTAGGGGTTCGGGGGGGCCTTCTAGCACAGATACGCAGTATTTT	CASSRGSGGPSSTDTQYF
TRBD2	.	TRBJ2-7	TRBV4-2	TGTGCCAGCAGCCAAGTCGGGGCTAGCGGGAGGGGAAACTACGAGCAGTACTTC	CASSQVGASGRGNYEQYF
.	.	TRBJ1-2	TRBV7-8	TGTGCCAGCAGCTTCGATATGGATGGCTACACCTTC	CASSFDMDGYTF
.	.	TRBJ1-2	TRBV30	TGTGCCTGGAAAGAGGGGGGGGCCTATGGCTACACCTTC	CAWKEGGAYGYTF
.	.	TRBJ1-5	TRBV3-1/TRBV3-2	TGTGCCAGCAGCCAAGACCGGCGAGGGAACCAGCATTTT	CASSQDRRGNQHF
TRBD2	once	TRBJ2-1	TRBV18	TGTGCCAGCTCACCACCGGACGGGAGGGCAGGTGAGCAGTTCTTC	CASSPPDGRAGEQFF
TRBD1	.	TRBJ1-2	TRBV24-1	TGTGCCACCAGTGATTCTCACAGGGGAGGCTACACCTTC	CATSDSHRGGYTF
TRBD1	.	TRBJ2-1	TRBV4-2	TGTGCCAGCAGCCAGCCGGGACAGGGGATGGGGAATGAGCAGTTCTTC	CASSQPGQGMGNEQFF
.	.	TRBJ1-1	TRBV6-5	TGTGCCAGCAGGCAGGATTTTGGGAACACTGAAGCTTTCTTT	CASRQDFGNTEAFF
TRBD1	medium-sized	TRBJ1-5	TRBV28	TGTGCCAGCAGTTTTTTGCAGGGGGCGGTTCAGCCCCAGCATTTT	CASSFLQGAVQPQHF
TRBD1	.	TRBJ2-3	TRBV9	TGTGCCAGCAGCGCGGAGACAGGGAGAGCAGATACGCAGTATTTT	CASSAETGRADTQYF
.	.	TRBJ1-2	TRBV12-3/TRBV12-4	TGTGCCAGCAGTTTACGGCCAGGGCTTGGCTACACCTTC	CASSLRPGLGYTF
TRBD1	.	TRBJ1-4	TRBV28	TGTGCCAGCAGTTCCTGGACAGGGGGAAAGGAAAAACTGTTTTTT	CASSSWTGGKEKLFF
.	.	TRBJ2-3	TRBV27	TGTGCCAGCAGACCCCGAAAGGGGCCGGGCACAGATACGCAGTATTTT	CASRPRKGPGTDTQYF
TRBD1	.	TRBJ1-1	TRBV5-1	TGCGCCAGCAGCTTGGGTACAGGGGAAGAGGGTGAAGCTTTCTTT	CASSLGTGEEGEAFF
TRBD1	.	TRBJ2-3	TRBV7-3	TGTGCCAGCAGCCCCGACAGGGCCACAGATACGCAGTATTTT	CASSPDRATDTQYF
TRBD2	once	TRBJ2-1	TRBV10-3	TGTGCCTCGAGCGGGAGTGGCTACAATGAGCAGTTCTTC	CASSGSGYNEQFF